Listed here is a single T cell receptor beta chain. The V gene lost 4 bases and the J gene lost 1 base, with 4 bases spanning the gap. Per the germline V gene, CDR1 is MNHEY and CDR2 is SVGAGI. This CDR3 is 12 amino acids long. Use of 60 Vbeta and 13 Jbeta primers characterized the PCR. Repertoires were generated with immunoSEQ multiplex PCR, while TCRdb's copy carries only in-frame clones and drops some. The repertoire holds 130,000 to 150,000 clones, with 75% to 85% as singletons. This entry comes from a study of cytomegalovirus exposure and HLA in healthy donors. Study at large: An early data release held 79 million or so unique TCRs from HLA-typed donors.

The sequenced material came from PBMCs. The receptor comes from a man aged 35 to 55 in good health and CMV-seronegative. This chain connects TRBV6-5 to TRBJ1-1; D is unclear. Here the CDR3 DNA reads TGTGCCAGCAGTTCCAGGAACACTGAAGCTTTCTTT. It yields the protein CASSSRNTEAFF.